This TCR beta chain was identified in a study of blood T cell repertoires in COVID-19. Study-wide background: There were acute and convalescent COVID-19 samples, and they came from the United States, Italy and Spain. The cDNA or gDNA used as material had been derived from T cells, B-cell-depleted T cells, or PBMCs.

Only in-frame clones appear in the TCRdb table, and some are missing; sequencing was by immunoSEQ multiplex PCR. The data contain 200,000 to 250,000 clones, 82% of them seen just once; the ten biggest clones take up 3% to 4.5%. Germline CDR1 LNHDA, CDR2 SQIVND (reference sequence). With 3 bases clipped from V and 1 base from J, the junction kept 4 bases outside the gene matches. This CDR3 has 16 amino acids. The sequence was obtained from a woman aged 80 or over with acute or convalescent COVID-19. The V and J genes are TRBV19 and TRBJ1-5; 9 nucleotides align to TRBD1. Sample: peripheral blood. The CDR3 nucleotides read TGTGCCAGTAGTATGGGGACAGGGACCAGCAATCAGCCCCAGCATTTT. Translation gives CASSMGTGTSNQPQHF.